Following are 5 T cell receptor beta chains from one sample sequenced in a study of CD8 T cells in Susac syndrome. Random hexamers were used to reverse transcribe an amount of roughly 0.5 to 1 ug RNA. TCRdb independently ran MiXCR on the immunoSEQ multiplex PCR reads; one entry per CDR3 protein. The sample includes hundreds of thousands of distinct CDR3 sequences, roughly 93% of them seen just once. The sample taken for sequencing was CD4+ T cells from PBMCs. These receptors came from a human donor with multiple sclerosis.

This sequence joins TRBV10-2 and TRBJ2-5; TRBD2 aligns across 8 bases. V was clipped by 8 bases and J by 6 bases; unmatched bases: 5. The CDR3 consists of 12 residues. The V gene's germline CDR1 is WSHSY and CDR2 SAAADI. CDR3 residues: CASGGLVKTQYF. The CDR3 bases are TGCGCCAGCGGGGGACTAGTGAAGACCCAGTACTTC.

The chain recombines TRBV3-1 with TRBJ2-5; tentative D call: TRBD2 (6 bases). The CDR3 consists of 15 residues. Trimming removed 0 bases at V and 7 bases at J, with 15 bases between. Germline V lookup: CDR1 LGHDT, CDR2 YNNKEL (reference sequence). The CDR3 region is CASSQDATRFGTQYF. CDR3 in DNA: TGTGCCAGCAGCCAAGATGCGACTAGGTTTGGGACCCAGTACTTC.

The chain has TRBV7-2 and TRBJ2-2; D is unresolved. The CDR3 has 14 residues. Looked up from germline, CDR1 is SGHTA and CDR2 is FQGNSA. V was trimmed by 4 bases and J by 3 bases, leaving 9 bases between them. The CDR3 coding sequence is TGTGCCAGCAGCTCGAGGAGCGACACCGGGGAGCTGTTTTTT. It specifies CASSSRSDTGELFF. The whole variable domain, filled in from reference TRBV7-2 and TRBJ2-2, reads GAGVSQSPSNKVTEKGKDVELRCDPISGHTALYWYRQSLGQGLEFLIYFQGNSAPDKSGLPSDRFSAERTGGSVSTLTIQRTQQEDSAVYLCASSSRSDTGELFFGEGSRLTVL.

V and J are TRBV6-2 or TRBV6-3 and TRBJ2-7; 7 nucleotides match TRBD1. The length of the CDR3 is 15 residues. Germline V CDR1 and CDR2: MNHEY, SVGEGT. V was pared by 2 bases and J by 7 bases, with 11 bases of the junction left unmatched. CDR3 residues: CASSYRDSPVGEQYV. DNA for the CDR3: TGTGCCAGCAGTTACCGGGACAGTCCCGTAGGGGAGCAGTACGTC.

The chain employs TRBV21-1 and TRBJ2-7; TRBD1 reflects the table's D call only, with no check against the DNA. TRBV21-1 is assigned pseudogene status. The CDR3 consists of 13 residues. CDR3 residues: CASSGRRPYEQYV. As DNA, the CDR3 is TGTGCCAGCAGTGGGCGACGACCATACGAGCAGTACGTC.